This TCR beta chain was documented in a study of control samples from healthy donors and cancer patients. V shed 7 bases and J 5 bases; nucleotides not matched to a gene: 3. CDR3 length: 12 amino acids. TCRdb's copy holds only in-frame clones and misses some; the assay was immunoSEQ multiplex PCR. This table holds around 93,000 clones, 88% found once. The clonotype originates from a man younger than 40 in good health. The sample consisted of blood. The chain carries TRBV12-3 or TRBV12-4 and TRBJ1-1, with 8 nucleotides matching TRBD1. For the CDR3, the DNA is TGTGCCAGCAAAACAGGGGGAACTGAAGCTTTCTTT. This encodes CASKTGGTEAFF.